The sample holds a few counts of the clone carrying this T cell receptor (beta chain). The antigen is unknown. Germline values: CDR1 LNHDA, CDR2 SQIVND (reference sequence). The V and J ends lost 4 bases and 4 bases respectively, with 7 bases between them. The CDR3 has 13 amino acids. PCR involved 60 Vbeta and 13 Jbeta primers. Data came from immunoSEQ multiplex PCR; TCRdb stores just in-frame clones and leaves some out. The sample records around 170,000 clones, more than 75% being singletons. The entry originates in a study of cytomegalovirus exposure and HLA in healthy donors. Findings and limits, study-wide: It was assumed in the presence/absence analyses that sequencing depth was roughly uniform across donors. Reportedly, TCR beta sequences accurately predicted HLA-A and HLA-B alleles in most subjects.

Material for sequencing was PBMCs. The receptor comes from a woman in her fifties or sixties in good health and CMV-seropositive. This chain links TRBV19 with TRBJ2-2; unclear D gene. The CDR3 DNA is TGTGCCAGTAGTAGCGGTCTCACCGGGGAGCTGTTTTTT. This gives the protein CASSSGLTGELFF.